This T cell receptor (beta chain) was identified during a study of cytomegalovirus exposure and HLA in healthy donors. The study, taken as a whole, reports: For TCR beta chains, V- and J-gene trimming was later linked to a missense DCLRE1C variant. In a later analysis, the majority of CMV-associated beta chains seemingly showed HLA restriction.

Of note for this clone: The antigen remains unidentified.

V lost 4 bases and J lost 0, with 13 bases in between. Germline V gives CDR1 SGHDT, CDR2 YYEEEE. The CDR3 runs to 16 residues. PCR amplification relied on 60 Vbeta primers (plus 13 Jbeta primers). Clones were read by immunoSEQ multiplex PCR, and TCRdb kept only the in-frame ones, dropping some. In the table there are 130,000 or so clones, just under 75% of which are singletons. The material sequenced was PBMCs. The chain links TRBV5-6 to TRBJ2-2; D is ambiguous. The source is a man aged 35 to 55 in good health and CMV-seropositive. The CDR3: CASSEFTVTNTGELFF. DNA for the CDR3: TGTGCCAGCAGCGAATTTACAGTGACGAACACCGGGGAGCTGTTTTTT.